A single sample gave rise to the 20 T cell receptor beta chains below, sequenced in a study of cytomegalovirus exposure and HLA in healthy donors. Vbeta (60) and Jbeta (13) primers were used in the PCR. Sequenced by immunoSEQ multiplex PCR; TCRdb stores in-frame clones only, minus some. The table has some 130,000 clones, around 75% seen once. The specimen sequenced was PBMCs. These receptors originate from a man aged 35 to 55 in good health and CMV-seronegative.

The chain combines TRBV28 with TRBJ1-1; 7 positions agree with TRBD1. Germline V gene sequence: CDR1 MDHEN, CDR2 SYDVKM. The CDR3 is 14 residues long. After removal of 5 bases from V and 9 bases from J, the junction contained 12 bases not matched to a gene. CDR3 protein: CASSPPQGTLQAFF. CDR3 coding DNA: TGTGCCAGCAGTCCTCCACAGGGGACCCTCCAAGCTTTCTTT.

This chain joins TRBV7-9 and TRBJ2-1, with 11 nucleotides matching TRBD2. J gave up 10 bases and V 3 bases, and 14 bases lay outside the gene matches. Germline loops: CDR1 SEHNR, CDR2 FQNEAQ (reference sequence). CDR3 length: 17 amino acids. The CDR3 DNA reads TGTGCCAGCAGCTTGTCACTAGCGGGGGTCTTATCGGGGGAGCAGTTCTTC. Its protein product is CASSLSLAGVLSGEQFF. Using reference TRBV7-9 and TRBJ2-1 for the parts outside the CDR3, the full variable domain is DTGVSQNPRHKITKRGQNVTFRCDPISEHNRLYWYRQTLGQGPEFLTYFQNEAQLEKSRLLSDRFSAERPKGSFSTLEIQRTEQGDSAMYLCASSLSLAGVLSGEQFFGPGTRLTVL.

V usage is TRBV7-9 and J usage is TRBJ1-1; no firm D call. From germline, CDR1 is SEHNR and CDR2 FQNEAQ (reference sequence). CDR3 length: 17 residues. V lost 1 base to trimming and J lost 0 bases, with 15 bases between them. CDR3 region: CASSLVPGASMNTEAFF. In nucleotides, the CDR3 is TGTGCCAGCAGCTTAGTCCCAGGTGCCAGCATGAACACTGAAGCTTTCTTT.

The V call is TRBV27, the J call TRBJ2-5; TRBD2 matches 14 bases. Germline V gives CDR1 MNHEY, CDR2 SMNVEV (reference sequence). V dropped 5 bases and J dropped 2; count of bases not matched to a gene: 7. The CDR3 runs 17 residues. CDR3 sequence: CASSPIGTSGSQETQYF. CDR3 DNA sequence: TGTGCCAGCAGTCCCATCGGGACTAGCGGGAGTCAAGAGACCCAGTACTTC.

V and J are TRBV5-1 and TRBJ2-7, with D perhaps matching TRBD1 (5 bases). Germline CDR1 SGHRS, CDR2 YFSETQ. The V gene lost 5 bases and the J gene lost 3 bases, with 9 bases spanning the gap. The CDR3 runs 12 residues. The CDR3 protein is CASSGRGYEQYF. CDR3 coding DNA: TGCGCCAGCAGTGGAAGGGGCTACGAGCAGTACTTC. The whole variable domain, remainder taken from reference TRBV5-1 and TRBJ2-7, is KAGVTQTPRYLIKTRGQQVTLSCSPISGHRSVSWYQQTPGQGLQFLFEYFSETQRNKGNFPGRFSGRQFSNSRSEMNVSTLELGDSALYLCASSGRGYEQYFGPGTRLTVT.

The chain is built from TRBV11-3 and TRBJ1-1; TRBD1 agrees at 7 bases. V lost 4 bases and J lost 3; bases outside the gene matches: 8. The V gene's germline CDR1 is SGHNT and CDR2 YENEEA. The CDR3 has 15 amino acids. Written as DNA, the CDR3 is TGTGCCAGCAGCTCCAGGGACAGTTGGGACACTGAAGCTTTCTTT. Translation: CASSSRDSWDTEAFF.

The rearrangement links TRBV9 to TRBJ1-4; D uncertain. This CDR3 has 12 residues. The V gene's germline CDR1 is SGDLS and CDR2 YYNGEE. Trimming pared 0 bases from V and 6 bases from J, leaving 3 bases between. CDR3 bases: TGTGCCAGCAGCGTAGGAGATGAAAAACTGTTTTTT. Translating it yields CASSVGDEKLFF.

As DNA, the CDR3 is TGCGCCAGCAGCTTGGCCGCAGGGGGCTCATTTGAAAAACTGTTTTTT. Encoded protein: CASSLAAGGSFEKLFF. The chain combines TRBV5-1 with TRBJ1-4; 8 bases match TRBD1. Germline V gives CDR1 SGHRS, CDR2 YFSETQ. The CDR3 totals 16 residues. V trimming: 0 bases; J trimming: 7 bases; junction bases outside the gene matches: 8. The variable domain in full, with the rest retrieved from reference TRBV5-1 and TRBJ1-4, is KAGVTQTPRYLIKTRGQQVTLSCSPISGHRSVSWYQQTPGQGLQFLFEYFSETQRNKGNFPGRFSGRQFSNSRSEMNVSTLELGDSALYLCASSLAAGGSFEKLFFGSGTQLSVL.

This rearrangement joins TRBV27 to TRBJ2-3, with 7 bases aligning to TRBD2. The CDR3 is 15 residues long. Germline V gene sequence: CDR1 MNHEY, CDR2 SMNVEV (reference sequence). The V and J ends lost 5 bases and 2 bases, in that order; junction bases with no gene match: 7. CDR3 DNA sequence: TGTGCCAGCAGTCCCTGGGGGGGATACACAGATACGCAGTATTTT. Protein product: CASSPWGGYTDTQYF.

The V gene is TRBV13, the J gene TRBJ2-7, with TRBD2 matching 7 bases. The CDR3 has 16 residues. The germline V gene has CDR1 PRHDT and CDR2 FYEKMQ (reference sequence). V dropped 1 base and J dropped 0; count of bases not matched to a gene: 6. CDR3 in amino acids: CASSLAPAGSSYEQYF. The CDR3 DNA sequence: TGTGCCAGCAGCTTAGCCCCAGCGGGGAGCTCCTACGAGCAGTACTTC.

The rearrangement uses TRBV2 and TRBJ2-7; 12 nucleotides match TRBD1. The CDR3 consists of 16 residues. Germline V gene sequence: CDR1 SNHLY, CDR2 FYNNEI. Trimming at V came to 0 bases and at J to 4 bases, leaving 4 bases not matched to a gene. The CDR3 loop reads CASSEAPGQGAYEQYF. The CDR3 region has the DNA TGTGCCAGCAGTGAAGCGCCGGGACAGGGGGCGTACGAGCAGTACTTC.

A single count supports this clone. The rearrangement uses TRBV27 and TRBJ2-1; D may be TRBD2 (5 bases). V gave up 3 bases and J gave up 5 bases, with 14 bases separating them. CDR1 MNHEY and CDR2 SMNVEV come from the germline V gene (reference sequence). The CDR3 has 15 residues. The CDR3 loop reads CASSFPTRSHNEQFF. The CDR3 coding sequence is TGTGCCAGCAGTTTTCCTACTAGAAGCCACAATGAGCAGTTCTTC.

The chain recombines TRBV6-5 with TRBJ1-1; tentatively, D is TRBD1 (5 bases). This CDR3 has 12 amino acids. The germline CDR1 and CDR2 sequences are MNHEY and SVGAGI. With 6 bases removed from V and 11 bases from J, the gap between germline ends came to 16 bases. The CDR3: CASSHPTVGAFF. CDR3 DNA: TGTGCCAGCAGCCACCCGACAGTTGGGGCTTTCTTT.

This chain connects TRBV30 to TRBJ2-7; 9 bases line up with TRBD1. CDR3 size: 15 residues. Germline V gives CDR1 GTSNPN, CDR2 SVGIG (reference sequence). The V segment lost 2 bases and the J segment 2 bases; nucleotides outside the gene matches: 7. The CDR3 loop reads CAWSRPTGGTYEQYF. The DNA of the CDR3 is TGTGCCTGGAGTAGACCGACAGGGGGGACCTACGAGCAGTACTTC.

The CDR3 is CASTIAGLSGGTQYF. The DNA for the CDR3 is TGTGCCAGCACCATCGCAGGACTCTCCGGCGGGACCCAGTACTTC. This chain joins TRBV28 and TRBJ2-5, with D possibly TRBD2 on 5 matching bases. V was cut by 7 bases and J by 7 bases, with 22 bases left in between. Germline CDR1 MDHEN, CDR2 SYDVKM. The CDR3 consists of 15 residues.

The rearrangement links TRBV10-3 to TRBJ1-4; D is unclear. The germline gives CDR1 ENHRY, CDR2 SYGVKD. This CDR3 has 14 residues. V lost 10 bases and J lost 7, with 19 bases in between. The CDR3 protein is CATAGETRGEKLFF. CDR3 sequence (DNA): TGTGCCACCGCCGGGGAGACTCGCGGTGAAAAACTGTTTTTT.

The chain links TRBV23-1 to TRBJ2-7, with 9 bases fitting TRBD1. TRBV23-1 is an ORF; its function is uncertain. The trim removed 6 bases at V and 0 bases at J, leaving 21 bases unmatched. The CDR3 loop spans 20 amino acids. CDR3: CASSPQSGQGPQYASYEQYF. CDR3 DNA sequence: TGCGCCAGCAGCCCTCAATCTGGACAGGGGCCCCAATACGCCTCCTACGAGCAGTACTTC.

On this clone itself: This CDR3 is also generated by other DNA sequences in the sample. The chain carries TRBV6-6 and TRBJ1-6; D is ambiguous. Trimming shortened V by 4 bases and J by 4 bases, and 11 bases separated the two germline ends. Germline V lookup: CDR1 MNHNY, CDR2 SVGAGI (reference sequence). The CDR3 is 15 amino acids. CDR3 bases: TGTGCCAGCAGTTCCGAGACGGGGTATAATTCACCCCTCCACTTT. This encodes CASSSETGYNSPLHF.

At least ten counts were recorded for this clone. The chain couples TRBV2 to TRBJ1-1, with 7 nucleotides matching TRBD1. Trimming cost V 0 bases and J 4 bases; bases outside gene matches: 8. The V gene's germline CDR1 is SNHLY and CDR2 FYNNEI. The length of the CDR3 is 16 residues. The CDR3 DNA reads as TGTGCCAGCAGTGAAGCTCCAGGGGGAAGCGGCACTGAAGCTTTCTTT. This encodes CASSEAPGGSGTEAFF. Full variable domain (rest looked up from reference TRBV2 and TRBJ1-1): EPEVTQTPSHQVTQMGQEVILRCVPISNHLYFYWYRQILGQKVEFLVSFYNNEISEKSEIFDDQFSVERPDGSNFTLKIRSTKLEDSAMYFCASSEAPGGSGTEAFFGQGTRLTVV.

The CDR3 coding sequence is TGTGCCAGCAGCTTAGAAGGGGGGGTTTATGAAAAACTGTTTTTT. As protein: CASSLEGGVYEKLFF. The chain is built from TRBV7-6 and TRBJ1-4, with a weak D call TRBD1 (6 bases). The CDR3 spans 15 residues. V lost 1 base to trimming and J lost 6 bases, with 12 bases between them. Germline values: CDR1 SGHVS, CDR2 FNYEAQ.